This T cell receptor (beta chain) comes out of a study of blood T cells in healthy people across ages. Trimming pared 0 bases from V and 3 bases from J, leaving 5 bases between. The CDR3 is 14 amino acids. Germline V lookup: CDR1 MNHNY, CDR2 SVGAGI (reference sequence). Sample-barcoded 5' priming and a J-beta primer mix drove a second PCR of about 6 to 11 cycles. Using its own MiXCR run on the 5' RACE reads, TCRdb lists one record per CDR3 protein. Among some 750,000 distinct CDR3 sequences listed, about a fifth were seen once. This clonotype was counted ten times or more. J is TRBJ2-2 and V is TRBV6-6; D remains unclear. Sequencing was done on a sample of blood. This TCR was sampled from a man aged 65 to 85 in good health. In nucleotides, the CDR3 is TGTGCCAGCAGTTACTCGTGGGACACCGGGGAGCTGTTTTTT. The encoded protein is CASSYSWDTGELFF.